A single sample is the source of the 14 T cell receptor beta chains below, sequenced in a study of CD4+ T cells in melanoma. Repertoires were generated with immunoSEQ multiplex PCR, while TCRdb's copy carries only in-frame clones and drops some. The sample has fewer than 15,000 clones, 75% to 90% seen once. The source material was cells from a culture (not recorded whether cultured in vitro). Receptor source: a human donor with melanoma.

The CDR3 protein is CASSRQGRDEKLFF. CDR3 coding DNA: TGTGCCAGCAGTAGACAGGGTAGGGATGAAAAACTGTTTTTT. The genes are TRBV6-1 and TRBJ1-4; 7 bases line up with TRBD1. V was clipped by 5 bases and J by 6 bases; unmatched bases: 6. Germline V gene lookup returns CDR1 MNHNS and CDR2 SASEGT. CDR3 length equals 14 residues.

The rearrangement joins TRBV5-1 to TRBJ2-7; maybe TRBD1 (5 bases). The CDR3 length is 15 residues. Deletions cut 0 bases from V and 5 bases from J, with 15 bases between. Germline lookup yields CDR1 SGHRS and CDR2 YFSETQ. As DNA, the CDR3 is TGCGCCAGCAGCTTGGCCGTCGGACGCAGGGACGAGCAGTACTTC. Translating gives CASSLAVGRRDEQYF.

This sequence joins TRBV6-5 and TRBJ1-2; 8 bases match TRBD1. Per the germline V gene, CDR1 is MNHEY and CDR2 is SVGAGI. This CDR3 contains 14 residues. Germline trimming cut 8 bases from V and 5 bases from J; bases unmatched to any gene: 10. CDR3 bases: TGTGCCAGCGGTACAACAGGGGGTATTTATGGCTACACCTTC. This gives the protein CASGTTGGIYGYTF.

CDR3 sequence (DNA): TGTGCCAGCAGCTCCCCGGCCTCGTGGCGGGGATCCTACGAGCAGTACTTC. It codes for CASSSPASWRGSYEQYF. The chain employs TRBV7-8 and TRBJ2-7; D possibly corresponds to TRBD2 (6 bases). Trimming took 4 bases from V and 1 from J, leaving 20 bases between them. CDR1 and CDR2 (germline): SGHVS, FQNEAQ. The CDR3 has 17 residues. The variable domain in full, completed from reference TRBV7-8 and TRBJ2-7, reads GAGVSQSPRYKVAKRGQDVALRCDPISGHVSLFWYQQALGQGPEFLTYFQNEAQLDKSGLPSDRFFAERPEGSVSTLKIQRTQQEDSAVYLCASSSPASWRGSYEQYFGPGTRLTVT.

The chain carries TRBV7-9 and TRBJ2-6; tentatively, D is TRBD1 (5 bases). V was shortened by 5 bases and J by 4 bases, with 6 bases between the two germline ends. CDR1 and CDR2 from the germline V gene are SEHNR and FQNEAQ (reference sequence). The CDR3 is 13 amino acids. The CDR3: CASSHRGANVLTF. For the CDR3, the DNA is TGTGCCAGCAGCCACAGGGGGGCCAACGTCCTGACTTTC. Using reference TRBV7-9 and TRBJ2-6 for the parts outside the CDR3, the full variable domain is DTGVSQNPRHKITKRGQNVTFRCDPISEHNRLYWYRQTLGQGPEFLTYFQNEAQLEKSRLLSDRFSAERPKGSFSTLEIQRTEQGDSAMYLCASSHRGANVLTFGAGSRLTVL.

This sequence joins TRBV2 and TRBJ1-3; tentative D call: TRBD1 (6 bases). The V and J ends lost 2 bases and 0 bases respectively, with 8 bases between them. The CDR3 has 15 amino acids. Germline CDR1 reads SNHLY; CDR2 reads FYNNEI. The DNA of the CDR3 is TGTGCCAGCAGTGAACAGGGGTCCTCTGGAAACACCATATATTTT. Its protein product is CASSEQGSSGNTIYF.

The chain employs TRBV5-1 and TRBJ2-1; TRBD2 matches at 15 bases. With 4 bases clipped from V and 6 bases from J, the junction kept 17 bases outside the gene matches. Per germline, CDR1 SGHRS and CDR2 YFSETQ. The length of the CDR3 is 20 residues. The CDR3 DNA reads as TGCGCCAGCAGCGGCCCCACTTGGACTAGCGGGGGGGCTAGGCTCAATGAGCAGTTCTTC. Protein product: CASSGPTWTSGGARLNEQFF.

The CDR3 nucleotides are TGTGCCAGCGTGGGTCGGGGAAGATATAATGAAAAACTGTTTTTT. The encoded protein is CASVGRGRYNEKLFF. This chain joins TRBV2 and TRBJ1-4; D not resolved. The CDR3 is 15 amino acids. V gave up 8 bases and J gave up 4 bases, with 17 bases separating them. Germline CDR1 and CDR2: SNHLY and FYNNEI.

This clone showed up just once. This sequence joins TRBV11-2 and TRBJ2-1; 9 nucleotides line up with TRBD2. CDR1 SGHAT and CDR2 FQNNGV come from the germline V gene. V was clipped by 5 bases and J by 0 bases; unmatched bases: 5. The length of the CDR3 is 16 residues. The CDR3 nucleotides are TGTGCCAGCAGCCGACAGACTAGCGGCTCCTACAATGAGCAGTTCTTC. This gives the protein CASSRQTSGSYNEQFF.

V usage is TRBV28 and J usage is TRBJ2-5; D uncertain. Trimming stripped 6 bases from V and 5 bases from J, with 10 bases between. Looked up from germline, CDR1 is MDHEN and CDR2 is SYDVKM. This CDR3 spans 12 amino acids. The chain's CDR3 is CASSYHGETQYF. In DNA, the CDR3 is TGTGCCAGCAGCTATCACGGGGAGACCCAGTACTTC.

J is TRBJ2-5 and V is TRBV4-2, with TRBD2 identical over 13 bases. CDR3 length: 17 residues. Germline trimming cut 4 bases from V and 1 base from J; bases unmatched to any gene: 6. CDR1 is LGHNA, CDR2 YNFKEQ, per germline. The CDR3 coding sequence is TGTGCCAGCAGCCTGCCGACTAGCGGGGGGACCCAAGAGACCCAGTACTTC. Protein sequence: CASSLPTSGGTQETQYF.

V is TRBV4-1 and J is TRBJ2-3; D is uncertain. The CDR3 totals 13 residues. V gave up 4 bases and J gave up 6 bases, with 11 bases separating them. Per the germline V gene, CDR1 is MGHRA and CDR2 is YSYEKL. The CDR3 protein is CASSPRTADTQYF. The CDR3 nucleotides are TGCGCCAGCAGCCCCAGGACCGCGGATACGCAGTATTTT.

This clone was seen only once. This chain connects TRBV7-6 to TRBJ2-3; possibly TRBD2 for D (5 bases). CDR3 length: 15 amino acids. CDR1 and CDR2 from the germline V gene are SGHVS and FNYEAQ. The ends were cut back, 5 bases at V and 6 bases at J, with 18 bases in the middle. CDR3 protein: CASSPLGSIMDTQYF. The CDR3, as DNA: TGTGCCAGCAGCCCACTAGGGTCTATCATGGATACGCAGTATTTT.

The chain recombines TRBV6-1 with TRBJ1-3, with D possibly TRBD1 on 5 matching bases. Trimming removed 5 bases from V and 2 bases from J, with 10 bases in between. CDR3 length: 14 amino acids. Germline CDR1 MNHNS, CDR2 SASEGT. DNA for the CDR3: TGTGCCAGCAGTCCAGGGATCCCTGGAAACACCATATATTTT. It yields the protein CASSPGIPGNTIYF.